This TCR beta chain was captured by sequencing in a study of cytomegalovirus exposure and HLA in healthy donors. Study-wide results and limits: Per published accounts, TCR beta sequences correctly predicted the HLA-A and HLA-B alleles of most subjects. Compared with the roughly 700-donor mean, an Asian-associated ancestry cluster reportedly had fewer N-insertions, according to a later analysis. Information on immune exposure was restricted to one variable (CMV serostatus).

Germline assignment: CDR1 SNHLY and CDR2 FYNNEI. CDR3 length: 16 amino acids. V dropped 4 bases and J dropped 5 bases, with 18 bases sitting between them. Donors were nominally healthy when sampled, though unrecorded immune exposures were likely. With 60 Vbeta and 13 Jbeta primers, the PCR was carried out. Assay used: immunoSEQ multiplex PCR; TCRdb lists only in-frame clones, some missing. The sample lists approximately 51,000 clones, 72% seen once, with about 6% in the top ten. Points on this clone: Its antigen remains unknown.

Material: PBMCs. This clonotype was sampled from a man aged 25-45 years in good health and CMV-seronegative. J is TRBJ2-1 and V is TRBV2, with D possibly matching TRBD1 (5 bases). CDR3 protein: CASSGLLDKGHNEQFF. CDR3 nucleotide sequence: TGTGCCAGCAGTGGGTTGCTGGACAAAGGACACAATGAGCAGTTCTTC.